Below, one T cell receptor beta chain is given with its context. The same CDR3 can be traced to other DNA sequences in this sample. This entry belongs to a study of cytomegalovirus exposure and HLA in healthy donors. Primers included in the PCR were 60 Vbeta and 13 Jbeta primers. The table came from immunoSEQ multiplex PCR; TCRdb's copy has only in-frame clones and leaves some out. The repertoire includes around 190,000 clones, roughly four fifths of them detected once, and around 0.46% sits in the top ten. The germline V gene encodes CDR1 MNHEY and CDR2 SVGAGI. Between the trimmed V and J ends, which lost 3 bases and 0 bases, there was a span of 8 bases. The CDR3 consists of 14 residues.

The rearrangement links TRBV6-5 to TRBJ1-1, with D unclear. The sample taken for sequencing was PBMCs. The source is a woman aged 50 to 60 in good health and CMV-seronegative. CDR3 nucleotides: TGTGCCAGCAGTTATTCCCAAATGAACACTGAAGCTTTCTTT. Residues: CASSYSQMNTEAFF.